This TCR beta chain was sequenced for a study of spatial heterogeneity in lung cancer. Study information: The average count in raw reads for each unique TCR and UMI combination exceeded nine appearances.

Every TCR cDNA molecule bore a unique molecular identifier. TCRdb re-called the 5' RACE reads through MiXCR, storing one row per CDR3 protein. There are around 110,000 distinct CDR3 sequences in the sample; roughly an eighth occur only once, and around a sixth lies in the top ten. V lost 3 bases, J lost 0 bases, and 2 bases lay in between. Germline V gene sequence: CDR1 KGHSH, CDR2 LQKENI. The length of the CDR3 is 13 residues. The time point is: blood at routine non-recurrence follow-up after resection. From tumor, nontumor lung or frozen PBMC, whole RNA was taken unsorted for sequencing. The chain is built from TRBV18 and TRBJ1-4; no clear D. The input for sequencing was PBMCs, taken at follow-up. This TCR came from a male donor with early-stage non-small cell lung cancer. The CDR3 DNA sequence: TGTGCCAGCTCACCGCCAACTAATGAAAAACTGTTTTTT. Residues: CASSPPTNEKLFF.